This section outlines one TCR beta chain sequence together with its context. Its antigen is unknown. The data are from a study of Ad26.COV2.S vaccination and SARS-CoV-2 variants. Overall study findings and caveats: Post-vaccination spike-specific CD8+ and CD4+ T cell responses reportedly had substantial breadth. Vaccine and placebo groups showed comparable non-spike TCR breadth. Spike-specific TCR breadth in vaccine recipients exceeded that seen in placebo recipients. Analytic work on TCR breadth and depth might have understated the full extent of total T cell responses.

The table came from immunoSEQ multiplex PCR; TCRdb's copy has only in-frame clones and leaves some out. This sample yields about 350,000 clones, of which around 90% are seen a single time; roughly 3.9% belongs to the top ten. Material: peripheral blood, obtained after recovery from COVID-19. The clonotype was recovered from a human donor who had recovered from COVID-19.

The chain's CDR3 is CASSLGVMRNTGELFF. The CDR3 region has the DNA TGTGCCAGCAGCTTAGGGGTAATGCGGAACACCGGGGAGCTGTTTTTT. The J gene is TRBJ2-2, the V gene TRBV7-9; D not certain. Trimming took off 1 base at V and 1 base at J, with 10 bases between the two ends. Germline V gene sequence: CDR1 SEHNR, CDR2 FQNEAQ (reference sequence). The CDR3 contains 16 residues.